The present TCR beta chain was sequenced within a study of blood T cell repertoires in COVID-19. About the study: The analysed material was cDNA or gDNA that came from T cells, B-cell-depleted T cells, or PBMCs.

Membership in each cohort depended on participant-reported clinical history. Recovered status applied to Cohort 3 donors who had two consecutive negative PCRs. It also applied to those with clearance or with symptom resolution. The germline CDR1 and CDR2 sequences are SGDLS and YYNGEE. Losses at the gene ends were 1 base for V and 6 bases for J; bases not matched to a gene: 20. The CDR3 contains 19 residues. Assay used: immunoSEQ multiplex PCR; TCRdb lists only in-frame clones, some missing. The sample has under 200,000 clones, roughly four fifths seen once. This clonotype originated in a man aged 50 to 59 who had recovered from COVID-19. The chain employs TRBV9 and TRBJ1-2; 8 positions match TRBD1. The sample consisted of PBMCs or T cells enriched from blood (not recorded which). CDR3: CASSVLRTGLFLGFNGYTF. In nucleotides, the CDR3 is TGTGCCAGCAGCGTATTAAGGACAGGGCTATTCTTAGGGTTCAATGGCTACACCTTC.